This TCR beta chain was found in a study of blood T cell repertoires in COVID-19. Profiling relied on immunoSEQ multiplex PCR, and the TCRdb table lists in-frame clones only, not all of them. The sample yields roughly 250,000 clones, approximately 84% seen once. Germline-derived CDR1 and CDR2 are SGHTA and FQGTGA. The CDR3 is made up of 16 amino acids. Germline trimming cut 6 bases from V and 5 bases from J; bases unmatched to any gene: 10. The specimen sequenced was PBMCs or T cells enriched from blood (not recorded which). This chain links TRBV7-3 with TRBJ2-1; the match to TRBD2 covers 10 bases. The origin of this receptor is a woman aged 40 to 50 with acute COVID-19. DNA for the CDR3: TGTGCCAGCAGTTTAGAAGGGCTAGCGGGAGACAATGAGCAGTTCTTC. Amino acids: CASSLEGLAGDNEQFF.